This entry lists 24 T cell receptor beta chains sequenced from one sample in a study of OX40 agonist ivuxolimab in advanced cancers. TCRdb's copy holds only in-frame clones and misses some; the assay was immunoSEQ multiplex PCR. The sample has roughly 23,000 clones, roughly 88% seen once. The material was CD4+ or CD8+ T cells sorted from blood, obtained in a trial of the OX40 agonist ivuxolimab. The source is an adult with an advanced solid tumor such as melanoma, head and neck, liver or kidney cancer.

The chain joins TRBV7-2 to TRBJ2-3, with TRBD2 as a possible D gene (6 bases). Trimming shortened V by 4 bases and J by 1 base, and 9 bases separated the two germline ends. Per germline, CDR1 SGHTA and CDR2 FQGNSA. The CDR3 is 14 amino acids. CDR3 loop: CASSWGTGTDTQYF. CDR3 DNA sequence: TGTGCCAGCAGCTGGGGGACTGGCACAGATACGCAGTATTTT.

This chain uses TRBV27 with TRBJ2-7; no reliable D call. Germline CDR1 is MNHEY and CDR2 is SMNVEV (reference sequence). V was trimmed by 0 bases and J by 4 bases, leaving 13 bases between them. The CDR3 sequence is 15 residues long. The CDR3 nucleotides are TGTGCCAGCAGTTTATCCGGCCTCACGGAGTACGAGCAGTACTTC. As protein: CASSLSGLTEYEQYF.

CDR3 region: CASSDPSRKTSYEQYF. CDR3 nucleotides: TGTGCCAGCAGTGACCCGTCCAGAAAGACCTCCTACGAGCAGTACTTC. The chain couples TRBV2 to TRBJ2-7, with D unclear. V lost 3 bases and J lost 0, with 15 bases in between. The CDR3 spans 16 residues. Germline lookup yields CDR1 SNHLY and CDR2 FYNNEI. Complete variable domain (other parts from reference TRBV2 and TRBJ2-7): EPEVTQTPSHQVTQMGQEVILRCVPISNHLYFYWYRQILGQKVEFLVSFYNNEISEKSEIFDDQFSVERPDGSNFTLKIRSTKLEDSAMYFCASSDPSRKTSYEQYFGPGTRLTVT.

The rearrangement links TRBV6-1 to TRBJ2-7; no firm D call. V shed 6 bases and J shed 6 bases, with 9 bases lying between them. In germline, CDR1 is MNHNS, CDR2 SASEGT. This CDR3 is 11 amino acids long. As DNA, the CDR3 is TGTGCCAGCAGGATCATGGGCGAGCAGTACTTC. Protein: CASRIMGEQYF.

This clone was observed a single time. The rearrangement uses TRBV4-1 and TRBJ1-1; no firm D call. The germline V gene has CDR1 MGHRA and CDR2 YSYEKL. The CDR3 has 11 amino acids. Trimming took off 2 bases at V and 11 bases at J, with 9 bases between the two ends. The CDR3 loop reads CASSQSREAFF. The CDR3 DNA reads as TGCGCCAGCAGCCAAAGCCGGGAGGCTTTCTTT.

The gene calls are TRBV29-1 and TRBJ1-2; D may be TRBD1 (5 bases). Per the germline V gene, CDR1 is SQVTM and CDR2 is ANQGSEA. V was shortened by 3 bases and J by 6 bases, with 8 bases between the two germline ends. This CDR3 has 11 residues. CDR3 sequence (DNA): TGCAGCGTTGATGGACAAGATGGCTACACCTTC. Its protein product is CSVDGQDGYTF.

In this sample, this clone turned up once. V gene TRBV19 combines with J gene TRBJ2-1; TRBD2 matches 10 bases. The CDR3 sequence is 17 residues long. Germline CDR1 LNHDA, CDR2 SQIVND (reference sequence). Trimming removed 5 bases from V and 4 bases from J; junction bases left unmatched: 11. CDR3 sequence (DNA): TGTGCCAGTAGTCCCCAGTCTAGCGGGAGTGCGTACAATGAGCAGTTCTTC. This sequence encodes CASSPQSSGSAYNEQFF.

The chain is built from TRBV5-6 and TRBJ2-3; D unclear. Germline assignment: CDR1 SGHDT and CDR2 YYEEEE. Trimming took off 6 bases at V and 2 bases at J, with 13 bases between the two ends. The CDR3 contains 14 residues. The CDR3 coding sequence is TGTGCCAGCATCGAGGACCGGTACACAGATACGCAGTATTTT. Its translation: CASIEDRYTDTQYF.

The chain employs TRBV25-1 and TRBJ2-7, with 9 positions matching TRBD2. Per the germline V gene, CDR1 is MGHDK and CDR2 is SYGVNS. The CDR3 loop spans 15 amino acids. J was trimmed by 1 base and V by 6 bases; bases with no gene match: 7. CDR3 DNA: TGTGCCAGCAGCCTTAGTAGCGGGAGTTCCTACGAGCAGTACTTC. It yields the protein CASSLSSGSSYEQYF.

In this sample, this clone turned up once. Here the CDR3 DNA reads TGTGCCAGTAGTAAGGGCCTAGCGGGGTATGATGAGCAGTTCTTC. Its translation is CASSKGLAGYDEQFF. The chain employs TRBV19 and TRBJ2-1; TRBD2 agrees at 9 bases. V was clipped by 4 bases and J by 8 bases; unmatched bases: 9. This CDR3 comprises 15 residues. Germline V gives CDR1 LNHDA, CDR2 SQIVND (reference sequence).

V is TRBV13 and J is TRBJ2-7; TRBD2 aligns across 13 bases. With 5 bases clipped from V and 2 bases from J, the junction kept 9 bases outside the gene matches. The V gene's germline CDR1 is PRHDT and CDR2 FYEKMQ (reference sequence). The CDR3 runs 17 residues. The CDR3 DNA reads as TGTGCCAGCAGCACCGGGACTAGCGGGATGATGGCCTACGAGCAGTACTTC. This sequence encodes CASSTGTSGMMAYEQYF.

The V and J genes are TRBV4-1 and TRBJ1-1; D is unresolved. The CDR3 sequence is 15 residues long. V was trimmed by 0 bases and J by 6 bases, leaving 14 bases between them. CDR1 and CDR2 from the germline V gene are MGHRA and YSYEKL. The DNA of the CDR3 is TGCGCCAGCAGCCAAGAGTTACGGGATGGGGCTGAAGCTTTCTTT. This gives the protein CASSQELRDGAEAFF.

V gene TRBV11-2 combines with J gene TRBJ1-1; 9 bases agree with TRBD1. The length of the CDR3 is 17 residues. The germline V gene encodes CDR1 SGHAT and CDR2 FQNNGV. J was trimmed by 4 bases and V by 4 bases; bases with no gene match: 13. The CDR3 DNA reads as TGTGCCAGCAGCTCCCTCAAACCGGGACAGGGCCCCACTGAAGCTTTCTTT. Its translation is CASSSLKPGQGPTEAFF.

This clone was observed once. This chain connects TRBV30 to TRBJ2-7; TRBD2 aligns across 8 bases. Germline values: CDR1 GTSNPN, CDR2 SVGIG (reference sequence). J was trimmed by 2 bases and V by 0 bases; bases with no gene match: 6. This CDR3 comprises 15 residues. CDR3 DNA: TGTGCCTGGAGTGTCGGGAGCGGGAGCCCCTACGAGCAGTACTTC. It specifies CAWSVGSGSPYEQYF.

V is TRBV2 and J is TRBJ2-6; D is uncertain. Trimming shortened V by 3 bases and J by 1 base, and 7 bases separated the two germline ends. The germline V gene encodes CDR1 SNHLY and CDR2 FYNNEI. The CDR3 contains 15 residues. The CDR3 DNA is TGTGCCAGCAGTGATACGAGGTCTGGGGCCAACGTCCTGACTTTC. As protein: CASSDTRSGANVLTF. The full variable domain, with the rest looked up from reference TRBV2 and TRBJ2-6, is EPEVTQTPSHQVTQMGQEVILRCVPISNHLYFYWYRQILGQKVEFLVSFYNNEISEKSEIFDDQFSVERPDGSNFTLKIRSTKLEDSAMYFCASSDTRSGANVLTFGAGSRLTVL.

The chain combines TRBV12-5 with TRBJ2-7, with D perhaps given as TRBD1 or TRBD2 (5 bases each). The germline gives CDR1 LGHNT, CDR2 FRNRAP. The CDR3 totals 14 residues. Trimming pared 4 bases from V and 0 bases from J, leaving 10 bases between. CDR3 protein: CASGSWDDSYEQYF. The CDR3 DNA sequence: TGTGCTAGTGGTTCCTGGGACGACTCCTACGAGCAGTACTTC.

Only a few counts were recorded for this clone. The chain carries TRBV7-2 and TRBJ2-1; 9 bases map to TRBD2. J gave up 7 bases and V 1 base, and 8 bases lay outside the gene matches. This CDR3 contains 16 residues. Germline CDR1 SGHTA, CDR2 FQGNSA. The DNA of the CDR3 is TGTGCCAGCAGCTTAGGGGTAGCGGGAGTCCGTAATGAGCAGTTCTTC. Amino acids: CASSLGVAGVRNEQFF.

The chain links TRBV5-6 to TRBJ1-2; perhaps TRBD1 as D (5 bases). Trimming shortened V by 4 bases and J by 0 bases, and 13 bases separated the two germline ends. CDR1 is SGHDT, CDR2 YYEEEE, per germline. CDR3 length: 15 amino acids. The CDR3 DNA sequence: TGTGCCAGCAGCCCAACACAGGCTCCTAACTATGGCTACACCTTC. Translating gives CASSPTQAPNYGYTF. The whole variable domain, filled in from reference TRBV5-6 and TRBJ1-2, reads DAGVTQSPTHLIKTRGQQVTLRCSPKSGHDTVSWYQQALGQGPQFIFQYYEEEERQRGNFPDRFSGHQFPNYSSELNVNALLLGDSALYLCASSPTQAPNYGYTFGSGTRLTVV.

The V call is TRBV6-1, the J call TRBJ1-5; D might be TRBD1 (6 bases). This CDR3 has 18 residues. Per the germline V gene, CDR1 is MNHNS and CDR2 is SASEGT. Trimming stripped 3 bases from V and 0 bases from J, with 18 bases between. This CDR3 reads CASSEEDWTAYSNQPQHF. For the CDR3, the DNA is TGTGCCAGCAGTGAGGAAGACTGGACAGCCTATAGCAATCAGCCCCAGCATTTT.

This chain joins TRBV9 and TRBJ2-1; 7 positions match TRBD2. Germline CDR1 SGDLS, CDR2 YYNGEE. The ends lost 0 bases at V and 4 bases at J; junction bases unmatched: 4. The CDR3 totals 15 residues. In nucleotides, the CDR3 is TGTGCCAGCAGCGTAGGACCGGGACTATACAATGAGCAGTTCTTC. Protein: CASSVGPGLYNEQFF.

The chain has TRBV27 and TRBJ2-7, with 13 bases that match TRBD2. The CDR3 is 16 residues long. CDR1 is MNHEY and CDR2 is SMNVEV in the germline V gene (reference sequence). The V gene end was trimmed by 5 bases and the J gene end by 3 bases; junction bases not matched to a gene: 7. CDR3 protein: CASSTSGRAGFYEQYF. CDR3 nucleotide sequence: TGTGCCAGCAGTACTAGCGGGAGGGCCGGGTTCTACGAGCAGTACTTC.

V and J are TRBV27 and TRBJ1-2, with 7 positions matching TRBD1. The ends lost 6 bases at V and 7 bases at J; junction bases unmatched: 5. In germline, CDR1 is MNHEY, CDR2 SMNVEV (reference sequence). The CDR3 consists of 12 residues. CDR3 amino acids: CASRTGLRGYTF. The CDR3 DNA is TGTGCCAGCAGGACAGGGTTACGTGGCTACACCTTC.

The DNA of the CDR3 is TGCGCCAGCAGCCAAGTGAGACCGATTACGAGACTAGCGGGGTACAATGAGCAGTTCTTC. This sequence encodes CASSQVRPITRLAGYNEQFF. This rearrangement joins TRBV4-1 to TRBJ2-1; 11 bases map to TRBD2. This CDR3 comprises 20 residues. Trimming at V came to 1 base and at J to 4 bases, leaving 15 bases not matched to a gene. In germline, CDR1 is MGHRA, CDR2 YSYEKL.

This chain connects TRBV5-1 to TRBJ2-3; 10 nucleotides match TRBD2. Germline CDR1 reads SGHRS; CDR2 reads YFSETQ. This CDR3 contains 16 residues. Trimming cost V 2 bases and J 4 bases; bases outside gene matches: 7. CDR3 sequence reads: CASSFLAGGAADTQYF. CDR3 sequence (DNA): TGCGCCAGCAGCTTTTTAGCGGGAGGTGCGGCAGATACGCAGTATTTT.